The clone carrying this T cell receptor beta chain appeared once. Its antigen is still unknown. Regarding time point: newly diagnosed GD, antithyroid drugs for less than 3 months. RNA isolated from PBMCs was used to make the TCR library. Patients of an endocrinology department in Xi'an, China, were included. This entry is derived from a study of regulatory T cells in long-lasting Graves disease. Study-wide background: Antithyroid drugs had been taken by newly diagnosed Graves' patients for under 3 months. Whole-study findings and limits: Persistent disease preferred TRBV28, TRBJ1-2 and TRBJ2-5; new disease, TRBV20-1 and TRBJ2-1. The sample size was small, and this may have reduced accuracy.

The CDR3 runs 15 residues. Germline CDR1 reads MNHNS; CDR2 reads SASEGT. V gave up 6 bases and J gave up 1 base; unmatched junction bases: 7. TCR beta libraries were built with iRepertoire HTBI primers and Arm-PCR of CDR3 regions. TCRdb itself ran the multiplex PCR reads through MiXCR, one entry per CDR3 protein. Of about 330,000 distinct CDR3 sequences in the sample, 15% to 20% were seen once. These same data were also listed under a study on T cells in Graves' hyperthyroidism and ophthalmopathy.

The sequence was obtained from a woman under 30 with Graves disease. The input for sequencing was peripheral blood mononuclear cells (PBMCs), taken at new diagnosis, from a patient treated with antithyroid drugs. The chain combines TRBV6-1 with TRBJ1-1; TRBD1 matches at 8 bases. The CDR3 loop is CASSEQGVWNTEAFF. CDR3 in DNA: TGTGCCAGCAGCGAACAGGGGGTTTGGAACACTGAAGCTTTCTTT.